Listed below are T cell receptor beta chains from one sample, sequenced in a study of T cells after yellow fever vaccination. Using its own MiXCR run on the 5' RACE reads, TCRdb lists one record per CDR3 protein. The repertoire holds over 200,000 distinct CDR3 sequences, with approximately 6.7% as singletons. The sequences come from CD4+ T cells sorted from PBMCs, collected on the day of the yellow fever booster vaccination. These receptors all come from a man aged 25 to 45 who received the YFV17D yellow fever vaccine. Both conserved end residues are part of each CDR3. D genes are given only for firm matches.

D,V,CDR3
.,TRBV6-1,CASSPPGGGFGYTF
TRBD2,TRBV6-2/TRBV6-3,CASSYETSGTYEQYF
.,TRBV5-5,CASSLVDAGANVLTF
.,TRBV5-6,CASGWTQGWDEQFF
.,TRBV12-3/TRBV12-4,CASSFQGGNTIYF
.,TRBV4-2,CASSLRTGRDSPLHF
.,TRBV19,CASSPAPSADTQYF
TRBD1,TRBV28,CASSSGTDYGYTF
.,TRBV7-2,CASSLGKGLSGNTIYF
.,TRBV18,CASSPRITGDTEAFF
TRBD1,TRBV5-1,CASKIDREYGYTF
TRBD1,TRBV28,CASSWPGTGNEKLFF
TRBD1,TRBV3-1,CASSATGVNYGYTF
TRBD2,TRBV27,CASSDLTSGRTDTQYF
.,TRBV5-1,CASSLGASRTDTQYF
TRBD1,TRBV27,CASSLSGTGPTRGYTF
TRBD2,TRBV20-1,CSALRLAEPSYNEQFF
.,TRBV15,CATSRDAENEQFF
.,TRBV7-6,CASSSRDGSYEQYF
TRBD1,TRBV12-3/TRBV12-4,CASRRGTVESFYTF
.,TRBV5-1,CASKSGQAGSYEQYF
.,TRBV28,CASSLKLNFYEQYF
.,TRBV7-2,CASSLVVSRYEQYF
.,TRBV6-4,CASSEGRYEQYF
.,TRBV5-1,CASSLENSYNEQFF
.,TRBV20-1,CSAPEADGGSYNEQFF
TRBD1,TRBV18,CASSPRQGDSYEQYF
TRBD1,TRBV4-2,CASSPQIGRTGLETQYF
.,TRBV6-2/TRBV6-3,CASSYGPLKQYF